This T cell receptor (beta chain) was captured by sequencing in a study of T cell repertoires in cytomegalovirus infection. On the study more broadly: From public TCR beta signatures came an indication of both CMV infection and matching HLA type.

Study results and limitations: Ex vivo responses were dominated by HLA-C-restricted CMV-specific TCR beta clonotypes. Cumulative frequency (of public TCR beta family members) identified carriers of CMV plus the relevant HLA.

Each CDR3 protein gets one entry after TCRdb re-called the reads with MiXCR. The sample includes under 300,000 distinct CDR3 sequences, more than 9% of them seen just once. The V and J ends lost 6 bases and 0 bases respectively, with 8 bases between them. Germline V gives CDR1 MNHEY, CDR2 SVGAGI. The CDR3 covers 14 residues. This clonotype was found many times. Its antigen is unidentified. V usage is TRBV6-5 and J usage is TRBJ2-2, with unresolved D. The TCR originated in a human donor in good health (CMV status not recorded). Some clones in this sample may be carry-over from other donors' samples. Input material: PBMCs. CDR3: CASRSSTNTGELFF. CDR3 nucleotide sequence: TGTGCCAGCAGGTCTTCTACGAACACCGGGGAGCTGTTTTTT.